This T cell receptor (beta chain) was sequenced during a study of T cells in Graves' hyperthyroidism and ophthalmopathy. In the study overall: The initial diagnosis was the point when peripheral blood was collected, ahead of any treatment.

Trimming removed 2 bases from V and 5 bases from J; junction bases left unmatched: 7. The CDR3 contains 15 residues. CDR1 and CDR2 from the germline V gene are SGHVS and FNYEAQ. There were TCR beta CDR3 regions amplified from RNA transcripts. An initial round of RT-PCR targeting the TCR CDR3 relied on the HTBI primer set. TCRdb reprocessed the multiplex PCR reads via MiXCR and lists one record per CDR3 protein. Here the sample spans about 520,000 distinct CDR3 sequences, around 22% being singletons. This clonotype was seen many times. The rearrangement links TRBV7-6 to TRBJ2-5; TRBD1 aligns across 8 bases. The receptor's source is a woman aged 25 to 39 with Graves' ophthalmopathy. Source material: blood. For the CDR3, the DNA is TGTGCCAGCAGCTTAATGCAAGGACAGGGTGAGACCCAGTACTTC. Residues: CASSLMQGQGETQYF.